This T cell receptor beta chain was sequenced in a study of lymphopenia after photon versus proton radiotherapy. Study outcomes and limitations: Relative stability marked proton patients; photon patients lost diversity and naive cells. Larger post-nadir TCR diversity loss correlated inversely with survival in deceased patients.

This table comes from immunoSEQ multiplex PCR, and its TCRdb copy is limited to in-frame clones, with some not included. The sample holds tens of thousands of clones; about nine tenths are singletons and the top ten take approximately 2.9%. V was shortened by 10 bases and J by 1 base, with 14 bases between the two germline ends. Germline V gene lookup returns CDR1 MDHEN and CDR2 SYDVKM. This CDR3 contains 14 residues. A word on this clone: Its antigen is unidentified.

This receptor was taken from a woman in her 70s with pancreatic cancer. The source was peripheral blood, collected from a patient treated with photon-based radiotherapy. The chain links TRBV28 to TRBJ1-5; D remains ambiguous. CDR3 amino acids: CATLRRSSNQPQHF. The CDR3 nucleotides read TGTGCCACCCTCCGGCGGTCGAGCAATCAGCCCCAGCATTTT.